One and the same sample provided the 7 T cell receptor beta chains below, sequenced in a study of OX40 agonist ivuxolimab in advanced cancers. The repertoire was sequenced with immunoSEQ multiplex PCR; TCRdb's copy has only in-frame clones and lacks some. Of fewer than 85,000 clones in the sample, around 82% were seen once. Sequences were derived from CD4+ or CD8+ T cells sorted from blood, sampled in a trial of the OX40 agonist ivuxolimab. The receptors derive from an adult with an advanced solid tumor such as melanoma, head and neck, liver or kidney cancer.

The rearrangement joins TRBV7-9 to TRBJ1-2; no reliable D call. Trimming removed 5 bases from V and 6 bases from J, with 10 bases in between. The germline V gene has CDR1 SEHNR and CDR2 FQNEAQ (reference sequence). CDR3 length equals 12 residues. The CDR3 nucleotides are TGTGCCAGCAGCCCCAGGTCAGATGGCTACACCTTC. Its translation is CASSPRSDGYTF.

This chain connects TRBV5-1 to TRBJ1-2; the D gene is possibly TRBD1 (5 bases). CDR1 and CDR2 from the germline V gene are SGHRS and YFSETQ. The V end was cut by 0 bases, the J end by 4 bases, with 16 bases between. The CDR3 extends over 16 amino acids. The CDR3 loop is CASSLGTGTPGYGYTF. The CDR3 coding sequence is TGCGCCAGCAGCTTGGGTACCGGGACGCCGGGCTATGGCTACACCTTC.

The chain couples TRBV7-3 to TRBJ2-5; 7 positions match TRBD1. The germline V gene has CDR1 SGHTA and CDR2 FQGTGA. The CDR3 spans 16 residues. Trimming at V came to 5 bases and at J to 4 bases, leaving 13 bases not matched to a gene. CDR3 sequence: CASSPARQGLGETQYF. The CDR3, as DNA: TGTGCCAGCAGCCCGGCTCGACAGGGTTTAGGAGAGACCCAGTACTTC.

The chain links TRBV30 to TRBJ1-2, with a weak D call TRBD1 (5 bases). The germline V gene encodes CDR1 GTSNPN and CDR2 SVGIG (reference sequence). This CDR3 spans 14 amino acids. Trimming cost V 4 bases and J 4 bases, with 16 bases left between them. Here the CDR3 reads CAWTPEPRGYGYTF. The CDR3, as DNA: TGTGCCTGGACCCCGGAGCCTAGGGGCTATGGCTACACCTTC.

J is TRBJ2-7 and V is TRBV10-3, with TRBD1 as a possible D gene (5 bases). V was pared by 2 bases and J by 2 bases, with 10 bases between. There are 14 residues in the CDR3. CDR1 is ENHRY, CDR2 SYGVKD, per germline. The CDR3 sequence: CAISETGTTYEQYF. Here the CDR3 DNA reads TGTGCCATCAGTGAGACAGGCACCACCTACGAGCAGTACTTC.

The chain combines TRBV28 with TRBJ1-2; TRBD1 is a possible D gene (5 bases). In germline, CDR1 is MDHEN, CDR2 SYDVKM. The V end lost 2 bases, the J end lost 3 bases, and 10 bases lay between the germline ends. This CDR3 has 14 amino acids. The CDR3 DNA is TGTGCCAGCAGTTTACCCGACAGTTACTATGGCTACACCTTC. It encodes CASSLPDSYYGYTF.

The chain recombines TRBV10-3 with TRBJ2-4, with 7 positions matching TRBD2. This CDR3 contains 16 residues. Germline CDR1 reads ENHRY; CDR2 reads SYGVKD. Losses at the gene ends were 6 bases for V and 3 bases for J; bases not matched to a gene: 11. This CDR3 reads CAISPGASGDKNIQYF. The CDR3 coding sequence is TGTGCCATCAGCCCTGGGGCTAGCGGCGACAAAAACATTCAGTACTTC.